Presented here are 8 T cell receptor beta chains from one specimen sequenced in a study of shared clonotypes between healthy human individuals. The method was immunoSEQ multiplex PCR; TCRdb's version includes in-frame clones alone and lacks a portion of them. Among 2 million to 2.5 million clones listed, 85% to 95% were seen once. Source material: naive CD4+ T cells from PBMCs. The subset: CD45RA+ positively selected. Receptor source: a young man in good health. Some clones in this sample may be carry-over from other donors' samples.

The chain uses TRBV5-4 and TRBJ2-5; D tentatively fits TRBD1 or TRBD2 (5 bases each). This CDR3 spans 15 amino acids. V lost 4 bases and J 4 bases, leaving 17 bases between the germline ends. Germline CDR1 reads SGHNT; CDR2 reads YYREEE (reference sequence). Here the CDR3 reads CASSALGEGRETQYF. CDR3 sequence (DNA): TGTGCCAGCAGCGCCCTGGGAGAGGGGAGAGAGACCCAGTACTTC.

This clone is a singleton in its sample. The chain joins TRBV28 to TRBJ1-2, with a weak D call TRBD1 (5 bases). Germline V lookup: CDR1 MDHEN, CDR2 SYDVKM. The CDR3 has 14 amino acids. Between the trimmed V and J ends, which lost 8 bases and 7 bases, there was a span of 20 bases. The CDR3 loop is CASSSWGDLLGYTF. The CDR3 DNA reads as TGTGCCAGCTCTTCCTGGGGGGATCTACTTGGCTACACCTTC.

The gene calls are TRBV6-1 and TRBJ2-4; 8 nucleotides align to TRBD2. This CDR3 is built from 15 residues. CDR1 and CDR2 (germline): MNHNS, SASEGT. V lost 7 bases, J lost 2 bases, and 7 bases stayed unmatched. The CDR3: CASTQRELSKNIQYF. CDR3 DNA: TGTGCCAGCACACAGCGGGAGTTGTCCAAAAACATTCAGTACTTC.

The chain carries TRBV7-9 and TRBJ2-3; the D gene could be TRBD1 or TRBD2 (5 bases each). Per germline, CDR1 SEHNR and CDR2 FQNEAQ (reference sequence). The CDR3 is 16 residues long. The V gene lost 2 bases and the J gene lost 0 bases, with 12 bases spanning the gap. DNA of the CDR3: TGTGCCAGCAGCTTACGGGGCGACTCTAGCACAGATACGCAGTATTTT. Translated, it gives CASSLRGDSSTDTQYF. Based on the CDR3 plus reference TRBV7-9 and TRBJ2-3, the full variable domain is DTGVSQNPRHKITKRGQNVTFRCDPISEHNRLYWYRQTLGQGPEFLTYFQNEAQLEKSRLLSDRFSAERPKGSFSTLEIQRTEQGDSAMYLCASSLRGDSSTDTQYFGPGTRLTVL.

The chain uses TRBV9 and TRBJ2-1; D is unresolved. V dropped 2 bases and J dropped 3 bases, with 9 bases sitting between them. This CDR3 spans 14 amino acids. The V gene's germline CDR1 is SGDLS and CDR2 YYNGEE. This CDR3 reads CASSVYSDYNEQFF. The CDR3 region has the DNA TGTGCCAGCAGCGTTTATAGTGACTACAATGAGCAGTTCTTC.

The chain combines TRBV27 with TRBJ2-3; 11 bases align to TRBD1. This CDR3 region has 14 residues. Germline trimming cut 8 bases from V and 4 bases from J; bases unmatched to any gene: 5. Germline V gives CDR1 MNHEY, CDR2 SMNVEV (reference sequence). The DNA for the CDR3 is TGTGCCAGCCATCCGGACAGGGGGCCAGATACGCAGTATTTT. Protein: CASHPDRGPDTQYF.

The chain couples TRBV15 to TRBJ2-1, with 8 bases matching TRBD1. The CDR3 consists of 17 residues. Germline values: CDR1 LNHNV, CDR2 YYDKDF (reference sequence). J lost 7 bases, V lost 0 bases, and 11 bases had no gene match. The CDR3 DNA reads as TGTGCCACCAGCAGAGAGGTGAGGACAGGGAATCGGAATGAGCAGTTCTTC. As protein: CATSREVRTGNRNEQFF.

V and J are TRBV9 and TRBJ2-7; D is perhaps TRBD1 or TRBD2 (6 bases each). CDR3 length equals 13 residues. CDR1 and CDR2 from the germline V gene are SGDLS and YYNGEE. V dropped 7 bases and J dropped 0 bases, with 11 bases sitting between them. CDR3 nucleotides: TGTGCCAGCGGTCGGGGGCTCTCCTACGAGCAGTACTTC. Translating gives CASGRGLSYEQYF. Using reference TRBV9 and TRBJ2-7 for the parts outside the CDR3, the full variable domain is DSGVTQTPKHLITATGQRVTLRCSPRSGDLSVYWYQQSLDQGLQFLIQYYNGEERAKGNILERFSAQQFPDLHSELNLSSLELGDSALYFCASGRGLSYEQYFGPGTRLTVT.